These T cell receptor beta chains were read from a single sample in a study of T cell responses to AZD1222 COVID-19 vaccine. Using immunoSEQ multiplex PCR, the repertoire was profiled, and TCRdb retains in-frame clones only, with some absent. Among some 110,000 clones listed, 75% to 90% were seen once. This material consisted of peripheral blood, taken on day 0 of AZD1222 vaccination. Receptor source: an adult in good health. Both conserved end residues are part of each CDR3. Each record gives: J gene, CDR3 length, clone size, D gene, V gene, CDR3 protein, CDR3 DNA. A D gene is named only where the DNA matches it firmly. Size is omitted from some rows. Given values are once, few, many or a class for expanded clones.

TRBJ2-1	16	-	TRBD2	TRBV19	CASSIDVAGGYNEQFF	TGTGCCAGTAGTATAGATGTAGCGGGGGGGTACAATGAGCAGTTCTTC
TRBJ2-3	15	-	TRBD2	TRBV7-2	CASSIASGPTDTQYF	TGTGCCAGCAGTATCGCTAGCGGACCCACAGATACGCAGTATTTT
TRBJ2-2	14	-	-	TRBV3-1/TRBV3-2	CASSREIGTGELFF	TGTGCCAGCAGTCGAGAGATAGGAACCGGGGAGCTGTTTTTT
TRBJ1-2	17	-	-	TRBV7-3	CASSPGGTASKGYGYTF	TGTGCCAGCAGCCCCGGGGGAACAGCAAGTAAGGGCTATGGCTACACCTTC
TRBJ1-1	15	-	TRBD1	TRBV6-5	CASSYQVGTAFLAFF	TGTGCCAGCAGTTACCAGGTTGGGACAGCCTTTTTGGCTTTCTTT
TRBJ2-3	17	-	-	TRBV21-1	CASSKAGDRAATDTQYF	TGTGCCAGCAGCAAAGCAGGGGACAGGGCAGCCACAGATACGCAGTATTTT
TRBJ2-7	14	-	-	TRBV2	CASSEGAGSYEQYF	TGTGCCAGCAGTGAAGGAGCGGGTTCCTACGAGCAGTACTTC
TRBJ1-6	12	once	-	TRBV7-9	CASSGGSHTLHF	TGTGCCAGCAGCGGAGGGAGTCACACCCTCCACTTT
TRBJ2-1	15	once	-	TRBV27	CASSLSGMPYNEQFF	TGTGCCAGCAGTTTGTCCGGGATGCCCTACAATGAGCAGTTCTTC
TRBJ2-7	15	-	TRBD2	TRBV9	CASSAGGLAGHEQYF	TGTGCCAGCAGCGCCGGGGGACTAGCGGGACACGAGCAGTACTTC
TRBJ2-1	18	-	TRBD2	TRBV5-1	CASSSRGGLAGDGSEQFF	TGCGCCAGCAGCTCACGCGGTGGACTAGCGGGAGATGGGAGTGAGCAGTTCTTC
TRBJ2-3	14	-	-	TRBV5-1	CASSFGQGTDTQYF	TGCGCCAGCAGCTTTGGGCAGGGGACAGATACGCAGTATTTT
TRBJ1-2	10	-	-	TRBV29-1	CSVGSYGYTF	TGCAGCGTCGGGTCCTATGGCTACACCTTC
TRBJ1-2	13	once	-	TRBV9	CASSVGGGDGYTF	TGTGCCAGCTCCGTGGGGGGAGGGGATGGCTACACCTTC
TRBJ2-5	15	-	TRBD1	TRBV6-5	CASSYSGTGEETQYF	TGTGCCAGCAGTTACTCAGGGACAGGGGAAGAGACCCAGTACTTC
TRBJ1-6	13	-	-	TRBV7-9	CASMVGRNSPLHF	TGTGCCAGCATGGTGGGGCGGAATTCACCCCTCCACTTT
TRBJ1-1	13	-	-	TRBV24-1	CATRDSLNTEAFF	TGTGCCACCAGGGACAGTTTGAACACTGAAGCTTTCTTT
TRBJ1-3	17	-	TRBD1	TRBV23-1	CASSQPRTGGGGNTIYF	TGCGCCAGCAGTCAACCAAGGACAGGGGGCGGAGGAAACACCATATATTTT
TRBJ1-3	15	-	-	TRBV18	CASSPSRTVGNTIYF	TGTGCCAGCTCACCTTCGCGGACAGTTGGAAACACCATATATTTT
TRBJ2-1	16	-	-	TRBV6-4	CASSVTPGSPYNEQFF	TGTGCCAGCAGTGTCACCCCCGGGAGTCCCTACAATGAGCAGTTCTTC
TRBJ1-5	16	-	-	TRBV10-3	CAISERLQGSNQPQHF	TGTGCCATCAGTGAGCGGTTGCAGGGGAGCAATCAGCCCCAGCATTTT
TRBJ2-7	14	-	TRBD1	TRBV11-2	CASSLGQGAGEQYF	TGTGCCAGCAGCTTAGGGCAGGGGGCGGGCGAGCAGTACTTC
TRBJ2-7	16	once	TRBD2	TRBV15	CATSTGLAGFAYEQYF	TGTGCCACCAGCACGGGACTAGCAGGATTCGCCTACGAGCAGTACTTC
TRBJ1-1	14	-	TRBD1	TRBV5-1	CASSLARGTAEAFF	TGCGCCAGCAGCTTGGCCAGAGGGACAGCCGAAGCTTTCTTT
TRBJ2-2	14	few	-	TRBV5-1	CASSVSGYTGELFF	TGCGCCAGCAGCGTTAGCGGATACACCGGGGAGCTGTTTTTT
TRBJ2-7	14	-	TRBD2	TRBV11-2	CASSLGGSGYEQYF	TGTGCCAGCAGCTTAGGCGGGAGTGGTTACGAGCAGTACTTC
TRBJ1-2	16	-	-	TRBV28	CASSPRGIEGFYGYTF	TGTGCCAGCAGTCCCCGGGGGATCGAAGGGTTCTATGGCTACACCTTC
TRBJ2-3	19	few	TRBD1	TRBV7-9	CASSAWGTGISFGTDTQYF	TGTGCCAGCAGCGCTTGGGGGACAGGGATTTCGTTCGGCACAGATACGCAGTATTTT
TRBJ2-7	13	-	-	TRBV10-2	CASTQDYHYEQYF	TGCGCCAGCACCCAGGACTACCACTACGAGCAGTACTTC
TRBJ2-1	16	-	TRBD2	TRBV10-3	CAISERAGARWNEQFF	TGTGCCATCAGTGAGAGAGCGGGAGCGAGGTGGAATGAGCAGTTCTTC
TRBJ2-1	12	-	-	TRBV3-1/TRBV3-2	CASSQESREQFF	TGTGCCAGCAGCCAAGAGTCCCGGGAGCAGTTCTTC
TRBJ1-4	15	-	-	TRBV2	CASSTSGVGGEKLFF	TGTGCCAGCAGTACATCGGGGGTAGGGGGGGAAAAACTGTTTTTT
TRBJ2-5	15	-	TRBD1	TRBV7-3	CASSFVSGGAETQYF	TGTGCCAGCAGCTTCGTCTCAGGGGGCGCAGAGACCCAGTACTTC
TRBJ2-2	17	-	-	TRBV11-3	CASSLDHERASVGELFF	TGTGCCAGCAGCTTAGATCACGAAAGGGCAAGTGTCGGGGAGCTGTTTTTT
TRBJ2-4	18	once	-	TRBV7-3	CASSPSRGGQVAKNIQYF	TGTGCCAGCAGCCCCTCCCGTGGGGGGCAAGTTGCCAAAAACATTCAGTACTTC
TRBJ2-6	13	-	-	TRBV2	CATGGPGANVLTF	TGTGCCACCGGGGGCCCTGGGGCCAACGTCCTGACTTTC
TRBJ2-1	14	-	-	TRBV19	CASSIPPPAGEQFF	TGTGCCAGTAGTATTCCCCCTCCCGCCGGTGAGCAGTTCTTC
TRBJ1-4	13	few	-	TRBV19	CASIGATNEKLFF	TGTGCCAGTATCGGTGCAACTAATGAAAAACTGTTTTTT
TRBJ2-3	16	-	-	TRBV2	CASSEQGPSSTDTQYF	TGTGCCAGCAGTGAACAGGGGCCTTCAAGCACAGATACGCAGTATTTT
TRBJ2-2	14	-	-	TRBV6-2/TRBV6-3	CASSYEGVTGELFF	TGTGCCAGCAGTTACGAAGGAGTAACCGGGGAGCTGTTTTTT
TRBJ2-7	14	-	-	TRBV4-1	CASSTGTGRYEQYF	TGCGCCAGCAGCACTGGGACTGGCCGCTACGAGCAGTACTTC
TRBJ1-1	13	-	-	TRBV7-9	CASSQEGDTEAFF	TGTGCCAGCAGCCAAGAAGGGGACACTGAAGCTTTCTTT
TRBJ2-7	14	-	TRBD2	TRBV9	CASSEGTSGNEQYF	TGTGCCAGCAGCGAAGGGACTAGCGGGAACGAGCAGTACTTC
TRBJ2-1	13	-	-	TRBV12-5	CASGLVAWHEQFF	TGTGCTAGTGGTCTTGTAGCGTGGCATGAGCAGTTCTTC
TRBJ2-3	15	-	-	TRBV5-1	CASSLTGIPTDTQYF	TGCGCCAGCAGCTTGACCGGGATCCCCACAGATACGCAGTATTTT
TRBJ2-1	16	-	TRBD2	TRBV3-1/TRBV3-2	CASSSRLAGPGNEQFF	TGTGCCAGCAGCTCGCGACTAGCGGGACCGGGCAATGAGCAGTTCTTC
TRBJ2-3	15	-	TRBD1	TRBV10-3	CAISRDRGRTDTQYF	TGTGCCATCAGTAGGGACAGGGGTCGAACAGATACGCAGTATTTT
TRBJ2-1	12	-	-	TRBV11-3	CASRAPGGEQFF	TGTGCCAGCAGAGCCCCAGGCGGAGAGCAGTTCTTC
TRBJ1-2	15	once	TRBD1	TRBV27	CASCRGGQGARGYTF	TGTGCCAGCTGTCGCGGGGGGCAGGGGGCGCGGGGCTACACCTTC
TRBJ2-2	12	-	-	TRBV28	CASSLSAGELFF	TGTGCCAGCAGTCTTAGCGCCGGGGAGCTGTTTTTT
TRBJ1-1	12	-	-	TRBV6-2/TRBV6-3	CASSHGTPEAFF	TGTGCCAGCAGCCACGGGACACCTGAAGCTTTCTTT
TRBJ1-1	15	once	-	TRBV7-5	CARSLACGPNTEAFF	TGTGCCAGAAGCTTAGCTTGTGGTCCGAACACTGAAGCTTTCTTT
TRBJ2-1	16	-	TRBD2	TRBV3-1/TRBV3-2	CASSHPTGTSINEQFF	TGTGCCAGCAGCCACCCTACCGGGACTAGTATCAATGAGCAGTTCTTC
TRBJ2-7	15	-	-	TRBV7-2	CASSASQARVYEQYF	TGTGCCAGCAGCGCCTCGCAGGCCCGGGTATACGAGCAGTACTTC
TRBJ2-2	13	-	-	TRBV28	CASSSLDAGELFF	TGTGCCAGCAGTTCTCTTGACGCCGGGGAGCTGTTTTTT
TRBJ1-5	14	once	TRBD1	TRBV6-5	CASKPTGGTEPQHF	TGTGCCAGCAAACCGACAGGGGGCACGGAGCCCCAGCATTTT
TRBJ1-1	14	few	-	TRBV7-9	CASSFSSLNTEAFF	TGTGCCAGCAGCTTTAGCAGCTTGAACACTGAAGCTTTCTTT
TRBJ1-2	13	-	-	TRBV3-1/TRBV3-2	CASSQRENEGYTF	TGTGCCAGCAGCCAACGGGAAAATGAGGGCTACACCTTC